These 12 T cell receptor beta chains share one sample of origin, sequenced in a study of beta chain features in type 1 diabetes. Reverse transcription of all isolated RNA meant that expressed TCRB transcripts were sequenced. Sequenced by immunoSEQ multiplex PCR; TCRdb stores in-frame clones only, minus some. The table lists 810,000 or so clones, roughly 15% of them singletons. The source material was naive CD4+ T cells from blood. The receptors here all came from a woman between 18 and 29 years old in good health.

The table lists this clone with a few counts. V is TRBV11-2 and J is TRBJ2-5; the D is unclear. The CDR3 is 14 amino acids. V lost 0 bases and J lost 4, with 9 bases in between. Germline-derived CDR1 and CDR2 are SGHAT and FQNNGV. As DNA, the CDR3 is TGTGCCAGCAGCTTAGATGGGATTGTAGAGACCCAGTACTTC. As protein: CASSLDGIVETQYF. Full variable domain (rest looked up from reference TRBV11-2 and TRBJ2-5): EAGVAQSPRYKIIEKRQSVAFWCNPISGHATLYWYQQILGQGPKLLIQFQNNGVVDDSQLPKDRFSAERLKGVDSTLKIQPAKLEDSAVYLCASSLDGIVETQYFGPGTRLLVL.

V is TRBV5-6 and J is TRBJ2-3, with D possibly matching TRBD2 (6 bases). There are 16 residues in the CDR3. Germline V CDR1 and CDR2: SGHDT, YYEEEE. The V end lost 0 bases, the J end lost 2 bases, and 13 bases lay between the germline ends. The CDR3, as DNA: TGTGCCAGCAGCTTGGCTAGCGTCACCTTCACAGATACGCAGTATTTT. This encodes CASSLASVTFTDTQYF. The variable domain in full, with the rest retrieved from reference TRBV5-6 and TRBJ2-3, is DAGVTQSPTHLIKTRGQQVTLRCSPKSGHDTVSWYQQALGQGPQFIFQYYEEEERQRGNFPDRFSGHQFPNYSSELNVNALLLGDSALYLCASSLASVTFTDTQYFGPGTRLTVL.

In DNA, the CDR3 is TGCAGCGTTGTCGGAGCCCCCGGCTCTGGGGCCAACGTCCTGACTTTC. It is translated as CSVVGAPGSGANVLTF. V usage is TRBV29-1 and J usage is TRBJ2-6, with D unclear. Germline V lookup: CDR1 SQVTM, CDR2 ANQGSEA. Trimming pared 4 bases from V and 0 bases from J, leaving 13 bases between. CDR3 length: 16 residues.

As concerns this clone: The conserved closing phenylalanine or tryptophan is absent in this CDR3, likely reflecting a read error. No DNA is shown, since the ends of the CDR3 on it are uncertain; the CDR3 is the one TCRdb lists. The CDR3 spells CATSRDLKREGLNS. This rearrangement joins TRBV15 to TRBJ2-7; TRBD2, the D gene given by the table, was not confirmed from the DNA. With termini counted, the CDR3 has 14 amino acids. The germline CDR1 and CDR2 sequences are LNHNV and YYDKDF (reference sequence).

This clone was observed a few times. The rearrangement joins TRBV14 to TRBJ2-5, with no clear D. Germline loops: CDR1 SGHDN, CDR2 FVKESK. V was clipped by 0 bases and J by 4 bases, with 9 bases between them. The CDR3 length is 14 residues. The CDR3 spells CASSQDSWGETQYF. Written as DNA, the CDR3 is TGTGCCAGCAGCCAAGACTCCTGGGGAGAGACCCAGTACTTC.

In its sample, this clone was seen a few times. The chain joins TRBV9 to TRBJ2-1; D call uncertain. Germline values: CDR1 SGDLS, CDR2 YYNGEE. This CDR3 is built from 14 residues. Trimming pared 0 bases from V and 8 bases from J, leaving 12 bases between. CDR3: CASSVGGQFDEQFF. CDR3 in DNA: TGTGCCAGCAGCGTAGGGGGTCAGTTCGATGAGCAGTTCTTC.

This clone was seen a handful of times. The V call is TRBV11-1, the J call TRBJ2-1; 7 nucleotides match TRBD2. This CDR3 contains 16 residues. J gave up 5 bases and V 4 bases, and 11 bases lay outside the gene matches. Germline CDR1 SGHAT, CDR2 FQDESV (reference sequence). For the CDR3, the DNA is TGTGCCAGCAGCTCGAGACTAGCACGGGAACACAATGAGCAGTTCTTC. Translating gives CASSSRLAREHNEQFF. The variable domain in full, with the rest retrieved from reference TRBV11-1 and TRBJ2-1, is EAEVAQSPRYKITEKSQAVAFWCDPISGHATLYWYRQILGQGPELLVQFQDESVVDDSQLPKDRFSAERLKGVDSTLKIQPAELGDSAMYLCASSSRLAREHNEQFFGPGTRLTVL.

The chain has TRBV28 and TRBJ1-6; no clear D gene. Germline CDR1 reads MDHEN; CDR2 reads SYDVKM. The CDR3 sequence is 13 residues long. Trimming cost V 6 bases and J 10 bases, with 13 bases left between them. This CDR3 is CASSPRQRSPLHF. The DNA for the CDR3 is TGTGCCAGCAGCCCACGGCAAAGGTCACCCCTCCACTTT. The variable domain in full, with the rest retrieved from reference TRBV28 and TRBJ1-6, is DVKVTQSSRYLVKRTGEKVFLECVQDMDHENMFWYRQDPGLGLRLIYFSYDVKMKEKGDIPEGYSVSREKKERFSLILESASTNQTSMYLCASSPRQRSPLHFGNGTRLTVT.

This CDR3 reads CASSLLASGSSFTGELFF. The CDR3 bases are TGTGCCAGCAGCTTATTGGCTAGCGGGAGTTCTTTCACCGGGGAGCTGTTTTTT. The chain uses TRBV7-3 and TRBJ2-2; 10 bases are shared with TRBD2. The CDR3 consists of 18 residues. Germline values: CDR1 SGHTA, CDR2 FQGTGA. V trimming: 2 bases; J trimming: 4 bases; junction bases outside the gene matches: 10. The full variable domain, its missing parts supplied by reference TRBV7-3 and TRBJ2-2, is GAGVSQTPSNKVTEKGKYVELRCDPISGHTALYWYRQSLGQGPEFLIYFQGTGAADDSGLPNDRFFAVRPEGSVSTLKIQRTERGDSAVYLCASSLLASGSSFTGELFFGEGSRLTVL.

This clone was counted between two and nine times. The CDR3 DNA reads as TGTGCCAGCAGCCCTTCCGACAGGGCGGGTGGCTACACCTTC. Translating it yields CASSPSDRAGGYTF. V is TRBV7-2 and J is TRBJ1-2; TRBD1 matches 7 bases. The CDR3 is 14 residues long. Trimming took 5 bases from V and 7 from J; bases not matched to a gene: 10. Germline CDR1 is SGHTA and CDR2 is FQGNSA.

This clone was counted at least ten times. The V gene is TRBV18, the J gene TRBJ2-5; unclear D gene. This CDR3 region has 12 residues. Germline CDR1 is KGHSH and CDR2 is LQKENI. Trimming left V 2 bases short and J 5 bases short, with 6 bases between. CDR3 in amino acids: CASSPTLETQYF. In DNA form, the CDR3 reads TGTGCCAGCTCACCAACCCTGGAGACCCAGTACTTC.

The chain couples TRBV7-2 to TRBJ2-1; TRBD2 aligns across 7 bases. The CDR3 is 14 residues long. Unmatched junction bases numbered 9, after V lost 7 bases and J lost 6 bases. The germline V gene encodes CDR1 SGHTA and CDR2 FQGNSA. CDR3 DNA: TGTGCCAGCAAGCCGGGACTAAGCGGCAATGAGCAGTTCTTC. Residues: CASKPGLSGNEQFF.